Sequencing of this T cell receptor (beta chain) was carried out in a study of T cell responses to AZD1222 COVID-19 vaccine. The method was immunoSEQ multiplex PCR; TCRdb's version includes in-frame clones alone and lacks a portion of them. The repertoire consists of 95,000 to 150,000 clones, with roughly 91% occurring once and the leading ten covering about 4.1%. Turning to this clone: The antigen is undetermined.

Study-wide points: Repertoire collection took place solely once the T cell response had peaked.

The V gene's germline CDR1 is MDHEN and CDR2 SYDVKM. CDR3 size: 12 residues. Trimming removed 5 bases at V and 4 bases at J, with 9 bases between. The chain combines TRBV28 with TRBJ2-7; D unresolved. The sequencing used peripheral blood, collected on day 0 of MenACWY control vaccination. This receptor was taken from an adult in good health. CDR3 nucleotide sequence: TGTGCCAGCAGTCCCTCCCTTTACGAGCAGTACTTC. This translates into CASSPSLYEQYF.